These T cell receptor beta chains were read from a single sample in a study of blood T cells in healthy people across ages. TCRdb reprocessed the 5' RACE reads with MiXCR, giving one entry per CDR3 protein. The sample has approximately 900,000 distinct CDR3 sequences; under 35% are singletons. These data also formed part of another study, on T cells of mothers and their children.

The specimen was blood. These receptors were taken from a woman between 40 and 55 years old in good health. The CDR3 runs from the conserved cysteine through the conserved F or W. A D gene is named only where the DNA matches it firmly. Clone size is not always given. Where it is, it says once, few, many or a class for expanded clones.

clone size	V gene	J gene	D gene	CDR3 DNA	CDR3 protein
few	TRBV6-5	TRBJ1-2	NA	TGTGCCAGCAGGCTGACCCCCAGTGGTGGCTACACCTTC	CASRLTPSGGYTF
many	TRBV7-8	TRBJ2-1	NA	TGTGCCAGCAGCGCGGACAGCTCCTACAATGAGCAGTTCTTC	CASSADSSYNEQFF
few	TRBV20-1	TRBJ1-3	NA	TGCAGTGCCCGGACAGTCAGGGGAAACACCATATATTTT	CSARTVRGNTIYF
NA	TRBV29-1	TRBJ2-3	TRBD1	TGCAGCGTTGACAGGGGGTCCACAGATACGCAGTATTTT	CSVDRGSTDTQYF
NA	TRBV6-4	TRBJ2-6	TRBD2	TGTGCCAGCAGTCCCGGGACTAGCTCTGGGGCCAGCGTCCGGACTTTC	CASSPGTSSGASVRTF
NA	TRBV5-1	TRBJ2-7	NA	TGCGCCAGCAGCTTGGAGAGCGGGCGCTACGAGCAGTACTTC	CASSLESGRYEQYF
NA	TRBV28	TRBJ1-2	TRBD1	TGTGCCAGCAGTTTAAAGGGACAGGGGGTTACTAACTATGGCTACACCTTC	CASSLKGQGVTNYGYTF
many	TRBV28	TRBJ2-1	NA	TGTGCCAGCAGTCCTACAGCCTACAATGAGCAGTTCTTC	CASSPTAYNEQFF
NA	TRBV30	TRBJ1-5	NA	TGTGCCTGGAGTATGGCATATAATCAGCCCCAGCATTTT	CAWSMAYNQPQHF
few	TRBV29-1	TRBJ1-6	NA	TGCAGCGTTCGCCCCAGGGCTATACTTTTTAATTCACCCCTCCACTTT	CSVRPRAILFNSPLHF
NA	TRBV6-5	TRBJ2-7	NA	TGTGCCAGCAGCTCCCGCGGTCCCTCCTACGAGCAGTACTTC	CASSSRGPSYEQYF
NA	TRBV4-1	TRBJ2-5	NA	TGCGCCAGCAGCCTGGAGGGCTACTTCCAAGAGACCCAGTACTTC	CASSLEGYFQETQYF
NA	TRBV5-1	TRBJ2-1	TRBD1	TGCGCCAGCGGCCCCTACTCCGGGACAGGCGAATACAATGAGCAGTTCTTC	CASGPYSGTGEYNEQFF
few	TRBV10-3	TRBJ2-5	TRBD2	TGTGCCATCAGTGAGGGGGGGGACCAAGAGACCCAGTACTTC	CAISEGGDQETQYF
NA	TRBV12-3/TRBV12-4	TRBJ2-7	NA	TGTGCCAGCGGTGAGGGGTTCAATGAGCAGTACTTC	CASGEGFNEQYF
NA	TRBV19	TRBJ2-1	TRBD2	TGTGCCAGTAGGGCCAAGGGACTAGATGGCAATGAGCAGTTCTTC	CASRAKGLDGNEQFF
few	TRBV7-3	TRBJ2-7	TRBD1	TGTGCCAGCAGCGCCGCGGGACAGGGGTTCAATGAGCAGTACTTC	CASSAAGQGFNEQYF
few	TRBV12-3/TRBV12-4	TRBJ1-5	NA	TGTGCCAGCAGTTTAGGGCTAGGAGCAAATCAGCCCCAGCATTTT	CASSLGLGANQPQHF
NA	TRBV7-2	TRBJ2-3	TRBD2	TGTGCCAGCAGCTCGGCACGGACTAGCGGTGGGCAGTATTTT	CASSSARTSGGQYF
few	TRBV9	TRBJ2-3	NA	TGTGCCAGCAGCGTATGGGGGAACACAGATACGCAGTATTTT	CASSVWGNTDTQYF
NA	TRBV28	TRBJ1-1	TRBD1	TGTGCCACCAGCACAGGGGACACTGAAGCTTTCTTT	CATSTGDTEAFF
few	TRBV7-9	TRBJ2-3	TRBD1	TGTGCCAGCAGCCCAAAGACAGGGGGCGAGACAGATACGCAGTATTTT	CASSPKTGGETDTQYF
few	TRBV29-1	TRBJ1-2	TRBD1	TGCAGCGGTGGACAGGGGGGTTTCTATGGCTACACCTTC	CSGGQGGFYGYTF